Presented here are 9 T cell receptor beta chains from one specimen sequenced in a study of response to subunit inactivated influenza vaccine. TCRdb re-analysed the RT-PCR reads in MiXCR, keeping a single row per CDR3 protein. The repertoire holds about 520,000 distinct CDR3 sequences, with approximately 24% as singletons. The sample was CD4+ T cells sorted from PBMCs, taken 5 days after vaccination. All receptors come from a man aged 50 or older who received an inactivated influenza vaccine.

The chain combines TRBV7-8 with TRBJ2-1, with D uncertain. This CDR3 has 19 residues. Germline V CDR1 and CDR2: SGHVS, FQNEAQ. V was cut by 5 bases and J by 0 bases, with 23 bases left in between. In nucleotides, the CDR3 is TGTGCCAGCAGCAACCCGACCCTACCGGCTGTAAGCTCCTACAATGAGCAGTTCTTC. This translates into CASSNPTLPAVSSYNEQFF.

This clonotype has just a few counts. The chain uses TRBV4-3 and TRBJ1-1, with a tentative D call TRBD1 (5 bases). The germline gives CDR1 LGHNA, CDR2 YSLEER. CDR3 length: 14 residues. V was trimmed by 0 bases and J by 7 bases, leaving 12 bases between them. The CDR3 DNA is TGCGCCAGCAGCCAAGAGGGGCCGCAAGGTGAAGCTTTCTTT. This translates into CASSQEGPQGEAFF.

The genes are TRBV25-1 and TRBJ2-2, with unresolved D. From germline, CDR1 is MGHDK and CDR2 SYGVNS. V was trimmed by 6 bases and J by 0 bases, leaving 8 bases between them. The CDR3 has 14 amino acids. The DNA of the CDR3 is TGTGCCAGCAGGCAAAATACGAACACCGGGGAGCTGTTTTTT. The encoded protein is CASRQNTNTGELFF.

This clonotype has a handful of counts. This sequence joins TRBV20-1 and TRBJ2-3; 8 nucleotides agree with TRBD2. Germline V gene data show CDR1 as DFQATT and CDR2 as SNEGSKA (reference sequence). This CDR3 is 15 amino acids long. The V gene end was trimmed by 0 bases and the J gene end by 2 bases; junction bases not matched to a gene: 4. DNA for the CDR3: TGCAGTGCTAGAGATGCGGGGGGCGTCACAGATACGCAGTATTTT. Translated, it gives CSARDAGGVTDTQYF.

This chain connects TRBV6-5 to TRBJ2-7; 9 bases match TRBD1. The CDR3 is made up of 16 amino acids. With V trimmed by 0 bases and J by 1 base, 4 bases remained unmatched. Germline assignment: CDR1 MNHEY and CDR2 SVGAGI. The CDR3 protein is CASSYSRDRVSYEQYF. The CDR3 DNA reads TGTGCCAGCAGTTACTCGAGGGACAGGGTGTCCTACGAGCAGTACTTC.

This clonotype was recorded a few times. The V and J genes are TRBV12-3 or TRBV12-4 and TRBJ2-3, with unresolved D. CDR3 length equals 15 residues. V was cut by 2 bases and J by 1 base, with 10 bases left in between. The CDR3 bases are TGTGCCAGCAGTTTACAACCATTGGGCACAGATACGCAGTATTTT. Translating it yields CASSLQPLGTDTQYF.

J is TRBJ2-5 and V is TRBV28; 10 bases match TRBD2. From germline, CDR1 is MDHEN and CDR2 SYDVKM. Trimming took 7 bases from V and 5 from J; bases not matched to a gene: 7. The CDR3 is made up of 14 amino acids. The CDR3 loop reads CASMPSGGGETQYF. In DNA form, the CDR3 reads TGTGCCAGCATGCCTAGCGGGGGAGGGGAGACCCAGTACTTC.

As regards this clonotype: This may be a read error: a much more frequent sequence differs by one nucleotide. The gene calls are TRBV29-1 and TRBJ2-3; D not resolved. The CDR3 runs 12 residues. Germline lookup yields CDR1 SQVTM and CDR2 ANQGSEA. CDR3 sequence (DNA): TGCGGCGTTGCCCAGGCTGCAGATACGCAGTATTTT. This codes for CGVAQAADTQYF.

This clonotype was recorded once. J is TRBJ2-7 and V is TRBV19, with D perhaps TRBD1 (6 bases). Germline values: CDR1 LNHDA, CDR2 SQIVND (reference sequence). V lost 4 bases and J 2 bases, leaving 15 bases between the germline ends. This CDR3 comprises 15 residues. The CDR3 region has the DNA TGTGCCAGTAGTACACCCCGGGACACCGCCTACGAGCAGTACTTC. This translates into CASSTPRDTAYEQYF.